This T cell receptor beta chain was captured by sequencing in a study of shared clonotypes between healthy human individuals. The naive CD8 fraction comprised CD45RO-negative cells positively selected for CCR7 and excluded terminally differentiated effector memory CD45RA+ cells. Clones were sequenced by immunoSEQ multiplex PCR, and TCRdb holds only the in-frame ones, with some missing. The table lists 500,000 to 700,000 clones, about 95% of them singletons, with around 0.11% in the top ten. The sequence was collected from a woman in her thirties in good health. The sample comprised naive CD8+ T cells sorted from blood.

The CDR3: CASSTSAGGPDTGELFF. The CDR3 nucleotides are TGTGCCAGTAGTACATCAGCGGGAGGGCCCGACACCGGGGAGCTGTTTTTT. The chain uses TRBV19 and TRBJ2-2; 10 bases agree with TRBD2. Looked up from germline, CDR1 is LNHDA and CDR2 is SQIVND (reference sequence). The CDR3 consists of 17 residues. V was pared by 4 bases and J by 3 bases, with 8 bases of the junction left unmatched.